The clone carrying this T cell receptor beta chain came up once. Per the original data handling: It was from reference gene primer amplification that nucleated cell counts were estimated. This table comes from immunoSEQ multiplex PCR, and its TCRdb copy is limited to in-frame clones, with some not included. V and J calls and clone size follow that table, whereas D and trimming were derived from the DNA. The sample lists hundreds of thousands of clones, 88% occurring once. These data originate in a study of blood T cell repertoires in COVID-19. About the research overall: PBMCs, B-cell-depleted T cells, or T cells provided the cDNA or gDNA that made up the material.

Patients at the Seattle site were enrolled during active infection and followed longitudinally. Trimming removed 6 bases from V and 5 bases from J, with 16 bases in between. CDR1 is SQVTM and CDR2 is ANQGSEA in the germline V gene. There are 13 residues in the CDR3. The genes are TRBV29-1 and TRBJ1-2, with D perhaps matching TRBD1 (6 bases). This receptor was taken from a woman between 65 and 79 years old with COVID-19, enrolled during active disease. Material for sequencing was peripheral blood. The CDR3 region has the DNA TGCAGCGTCACCTCCGGGACAACGTATGGCTACACCTTC. Protein sequence: CSVTSGTTYGYTF.